A selection of T cell receptor beta chains follows, all from one sample in a study of cytomegalovirus exposure and HLA in healthy donors. TCRdb's copy holds only in-frame clones and misses some; the assay was immunoSEQ multiplex PCR. The table includes roughly 180,000 clones, about 80% detected once. Sequenced: PBMCs. The receptors were gathered from a man between 18 and 35 years old in good health and CMV-seronegative. Both conserved end residues are part of each CDR3. The order of the fields is D gene, V gene, J gene, clone size, CDR3 protein, CDR3 DNA. D genes are given only for firm matches. Clone size is stated in some rows and not others, as once, few, many or a class when expanded.

>TRBD1|TRBV19|TRBJ2-7|-
CASSIGQGLYEQYF
TGTGCCAGTAGCATAGGACAGGGGCTCTACGAGCAGTACTTC
>TRBD2|TRBV4-2|TRBJ2-7|-
CASSPGIGGTKQYEQYF
TGTGCCAGCAGCCCCGGGATTGGCGGGACTAAACAGTACGAGCAGTACTTC
>-|TRBV19|TRBJ2-1|-
CASSTTSVEQFF
TGTGCCAGTAGTACGACTAGTGTTGAGCAGTTCTTC
>TRBD2|TRBV9|TRBJ2-1|-
CASSVAVTSSEQFF
TGTGCCAGCAGCGTAGCGGTGACTAGCAGTGAGCAGTTCTTC
>TRBD1|TRBV19|TRBJ1-5|-
CASRDRGDTSNQPQHF
TGTGCCAGTCGGGACAGGGGGGACACTAGCAATCAGCCCCAGCATTTT
>-|TRBV15|TRBJ2-5|-
CATSRDGAAQETQYF
TGTGCCACCAGCAGAGATGGGGCAGCCCAAGAGACCCAGTACTTC
>TRBD1|TRBV5-8|TRBJ2-5|-
CASTPTGDYGTQYF
TGTGCCAGCACTCCGACAGGGGATTATGGGACCCAGTACTTC
>-|TRBV7-2|TRBJ2-1|-
CASSSGGRMSSYNEQLF
TGTGCCAGCAGCTCTGGGGGCCGCATGAGCTCCTACAATGAGCAGCTCTTC
>-|TRBV5-6|TRBJ1-2|few
CASSSTYYGYTF
TGTGCCAGCAGCTCGACATACTATGGCTACACCTTC
>TRBD1|TRBV7-9|TRBJ2-1|-
CASSLREQGREQFF
TGTGCCAGCAGCTTAAGGGAACAGGGGCGGGAGCAGTTCTTC
>TRBD1|TRBV4-3|TRBJ2-3|once
CASSQAGAGTGGSWGPDTQYF
TGCGCCAGCAGCCAAGCAGGTGCCGGGACAGGGGGCAGTTGGGGGCCAGATACGCAGTATTTT
>TRBD1|TRBV4-2|TRBJ1-1|few
CASSGHRGDTEAFF
TGTGCCAGCTCCGGACACAGGGGAGATACTGAAGCTTTCTTT
>TRBD2|TRBV19|TRBJ2-2|-
CASSPSPGGTGELFF
TGTGCCAGTAGCCCATCGCCGGGGGGCACCGGGGAGCTGTTTTTT
>-|TRBV11-3|TRBJ2-1|-
CASSLRLREQFF
TGTGCCAGCAGCCTGCGGCTTAGGGAGCAGTTCTTC
>TRBD2|TRBV13|TRBJ2-1|-
CASSHGGGAWNEQFF
TGTGCCAGCAGCCACGGGGGGGGCGCGTGGAATGAGCAGTTCTTC
>-|TRBV28|TRBJ2-7|-
CASSHRENEQYF
TGTGCCAGCAGTCACCGTGAAAACGAGCAGTACTTC
>TRBD2|TRBV27|TRBJ2-2|-
CASSPTAGEGTGELFF
TGTGCCAGCAGTCCGACAGCGGGAGAAGGAACCGGGGAGCTGTTTTTT
>TRBD1|TRBV5-1|TRBJ2-2|-
CASSHYRGANTGELFF
TGCGCCAGCAGCCACTACAGGGGGGCGAACACCGGGGAGCTGTTTTTT
>TRBD1|TRBV7-9|TRBJ1-2|-
CASSFDRADGYTF
TGTGCCAGCAGCTTCGACAGGGCGGACGGCTACACCTTC
>TRBD2|TRBV4-2|TRBJ2-3|-
CASSQRAMKAGGTDTQYF
TGTGCCAGCAGCCAAAGGGCGATGAAAGCGGGAGGGACAGATACGCAGTATTTT
>TRBD1|TRBV4-3|TRBJ2-3|few
CASSQEWDRETDTQYF
TGCGCCAGCAGCCAAGAGTGGGACAGGGAAACAGATACGCAGTATTTT
>-|TRBV6-6|TRBJ1-2|-
CASSLQWVAAF
TGTGCCAGCAGTCTCCAGTGGGTAGCGGCCTTC
>-|TRBV15|TRBJ2-5|-
CATSRDRGGRGAAQETQYF
TGTGCCACCAGCAGAGATCGCGGAGGGAGGGGGGCCGCTCAAGAGACCCAGTACTTC
>TRBD2|TRBV4-2|TRBJ2-7|once
CASSQVGAGDYEQYF
TGTGCCAGCAGCCAAGTCGGAGCGGGAGACTACGAGCAGTACTTC
>TRBD2|TRBV27|TRBJ2-7|few
CASSPGLAGEKQYF
TGTGCCAGCAGTCCGGGACTAGCGGGTGAGAAGCAGTACTTC
>-|TRBV11-1|TRBJ1-1|-
CASSLSDAVLGANTEAFF
TGTGCCAGCAGCTTATCCGACGCGGTCCTGGGGGCAAACACTGAAGCTTTCTTT
>-|TRBV1|TRBJ2-5|-
CTSSQDKGIAGGRETQYF
TGCACCAGCAGCCAAGATAAGGGCATAGCGGGAGGCCGAGAGACCCAGTACTTC
>-|TRBV27|TRBJ2-7|-
CASSLVRGEQYF
TGTGCCAGCAGTTTGGTCCGGGGCGAGCAGTACTTC